This T cell receptor (beta chain) was recorded in a study of blood T cell repertoires in COVID-19. Whole-study context: The United States, Italy and Spain were the sources of the acute and convalescent COVID-19 samples. T cells, B-cell-depleted T cells, or PBMCs supplied cDNA or gDNA.

Original methodology: Reference gene primer amplification yielded estimated nucleated cell counts. Generated by immunoSEQ multiplex PCR, the TCRdb table keeps only in-frame clones and is missing some. That table is the source of V, J and clone size, and D and trimming were worked out from the DNA. The sample lists some 350,000 clones, roughly nine tenths occurring once. The V gene's germline CDR1 is LGHNT and CDR2 FRNRAP. CDR3 length: 15 amino acids. V dropped 0 bases and J dropped 4 bases, with 12 bases sitting between them. Participants had their cohort set by participant-reported clinical history. The chain employs TRBV12-5 and TRBJ1-1; D unclear. Sequencing used PBMCs or T cells enriched from blood (not recorded which). The TCR was taken from a woman between 25 and 40 years old who had recovered from COVID-19. CDR3 protein: CASGLVRAGITEAFF. The DNA of the CDR3 is TGTGCTAGTGGTTTGGTTAGGGCGGGGATCACTGAAGCTTTCTTT.